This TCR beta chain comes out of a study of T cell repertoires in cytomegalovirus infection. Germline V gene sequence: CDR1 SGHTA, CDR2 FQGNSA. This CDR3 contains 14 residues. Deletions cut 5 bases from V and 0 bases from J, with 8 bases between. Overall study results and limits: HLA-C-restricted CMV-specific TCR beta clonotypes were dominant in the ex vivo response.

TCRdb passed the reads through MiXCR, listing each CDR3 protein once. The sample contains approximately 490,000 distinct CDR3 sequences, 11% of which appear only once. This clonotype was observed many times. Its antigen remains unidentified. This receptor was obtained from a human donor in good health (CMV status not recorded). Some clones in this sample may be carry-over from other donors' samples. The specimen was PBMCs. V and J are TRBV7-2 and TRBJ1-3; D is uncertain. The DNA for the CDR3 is TGTGCCAGCAGCATAGGGTTCTCTGGAAACACCATATATTTT. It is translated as CASSIGFSGNTIYF.